The rows below give T cell receptor beta chains drawn from one sample of a study of blood T cell repertoires in COVID-19. TCRdb keeps only in-frame clones here, not all; method: immunoSEQ multiplex PCR. This sample has fewer than 150,000 clones, with less than 90% found just once. Sequenced input: PBMCs or T cells enriched from blood (not recorded which). Every receptor here comes from a man aged 25-45 years who had recovered from COVID-19. CDR3s include the opening cysteine and the closing phenylalanine or tryptophan.

v_gene: TRBV18; CDR3aa: CASSPEQGTSTDTQYF
v_gene: TRBV5-4; CDR3aa: CASSLASSGANVLTF
v_gene: TRBV30; CDR3aa: CAWRTPGGPGLAVEQYF
v_gene: TRBV5-4; CDR3aa: CASSSDRGRPVKLFF
v_gene: TRBV6-6; CDR3aa: CASSPGTSGLETQYF
v_gene: TRBV2; CDR3aa: CASSNRERGPGNTIYF
v_gene: TRBV6-4; CDR3aa: CASSESGAASEAFF
v_gene: TRBV10-2; CDR3aa: CASRISGKDTQYF
v_gene: TRBV29-1; CDR3aa: CSVLRGNTGELFF
v_gene: TRBV29-1; CDR3aa: CSVNRYNEQFF
v_gene: TRBV5-4; CDR3aa: CASSLGLGVTYEQYF
v_gene: TRBV2; CDR3aa: CASRPGGVRLDTQYF
v_gene: TRBV6-1; CDR3aa: CASSEWLATYEQYF
v_gene: TRBV4-1; CDR3aa: CASSQDRTKQETQYF
v_gene: TRBV18; CDR3aa: CASSPPVAEYSNQPQHF
v_gene: TRBV25-1; CDR3aa: CASQLAGGQADTQYF
v_gene: TRBV18; CDR3aa: CASSPTPTGSVTEAFF
v_gene: TRBV10-2; CDR3aa: CASSEVRVSNEQYF
v_gene: TRBV7-2; CDR3aa: CASSRAFYEQYF
v_gene: TRBV1; CDR3aa: CTSSQVRGRGIYNQPQHF
v_gene: TRBV4-2; CDR3aa: CASSQGQGRNQPQHF
v_gene: TRBV11-2; CDR3aa: CASSLDGTASYGYTF
v_gene: TRBV7-2; CDR3aa: CASSPRSSASTDTQYF
v_gene: TRBV12-3/TRBV12-4; CDR3aa: CASNRGANTEAFF
v_gene: TRBV9; CDR3aa: CASSKTSGSSYEQYF
v_gene: TRBV6-6; CDR3aa: CASSGRAGGEDYGYTF
v_gene: TRBV14; CDR3aa: CASSQYTGTGDYEQYF
v_gene: TRBV5-1; CDR3aa: CASSFAGRNNNEQFF
v_gene: TRBV25-1; CDR3aa: CASSGFAKQYF
v_gene: TRBV6-5; CDR3aa: CAVDSGAGPNQPQHF
v_gene: TRBV5-1; CDR3aa: CASSLESSGRASTDTQYF
v_gene: TRBV9; CDR3aa: CASSAPGGHAGNTIYF
v_gene: TRBV6-6; CDR3aa: CASIRSGGAADTGELFF
v_gene: TRBV5-5; CDR3aa: CASSLGTVNTEAFF
v_gene: TRBV6-8; CDR3aa: CASSYGAGLVSNEQFF
v_gene: TRBV7-2; CDR3aa: CATVGGRTDTQYF
v_gene: TRBV5-6; CDR3aa: CASSLMRQIFGYTF
v_gene: TRBV19; CDR3aa: CATTLTSVGSNEQFF
v_gene: TRBV27; CDR3aa: CASSLSDRGHVFYNEQFF
v_gene: TRBV30; CDR3aa: CAWSGTNYGYTF
v_gene: TRBV11-2; CDR3aa: CASSLEPVLYGYTF
v_gene: TRBV2; CDR3aa: CASIGQWVTEAFF
v_gene: TRBV5-1; CDR3aa: CASSLLLGTHTQYF
v_gene: TRBV12-3/TRBV12-4; CDR3aa: CASTAGIRETQYF
v_gene: TRBV18; CDR3aa: CASSPTQLQNTGELFF
v_gene: TRBV7-2; CDR3aa: CASSLGGLGAGNQPQHF
v_gene: TRBV27; CDR3aa: CASSSKKAQLADQYNEQFF
v_gene: TRBV2; CDR3aa: CASSLTGVNTEAFF
v_gene: TRBV12-3/TRBV12-4; CDR3aa: CASSLGGVVGYTF
v_gene: TRBV21-1; CDR3aa: CASSKDRGGTYNSPLHF